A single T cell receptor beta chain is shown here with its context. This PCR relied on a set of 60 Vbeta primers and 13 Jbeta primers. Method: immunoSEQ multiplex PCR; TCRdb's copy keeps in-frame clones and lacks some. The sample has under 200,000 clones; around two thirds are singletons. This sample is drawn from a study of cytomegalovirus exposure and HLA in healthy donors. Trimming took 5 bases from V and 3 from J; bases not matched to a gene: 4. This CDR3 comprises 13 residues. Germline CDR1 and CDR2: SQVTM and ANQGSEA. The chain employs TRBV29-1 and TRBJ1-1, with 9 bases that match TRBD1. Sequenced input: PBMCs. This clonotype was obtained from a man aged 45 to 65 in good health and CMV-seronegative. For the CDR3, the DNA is TGCAGCGTTACCCGGGACAGGGACACTGAAGCTTTCTTT. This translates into CSVTRDRDTEAFF.